The 23 T cell receptor beta chains below were found in one sample sequenced in a study of technical replicates of blood from a handful of donors. Measured with immunoSEQ multiplex PCR; TCRdb has only the in-frame clones, and not every one. The data contain about 97,000 clones, about 95% of them seen just once; the ten biggest clones take up about 0.35%. The sequencing input was T cells isolated from PBMCs. Receptors were obtained from a human donor in good health.

J is TRBJ1-1 and V is TRBV4-3; a weak D match, TRBD1 (5 bases). The germline gives CDR1 LGHNA, CDR2 YSLEER. The germline V and J ends were trimmed by 1 base and 8 bases, with 17 bases remaining between them. The CDR3 loop spans 15 amino acids. DNA of the CDR3: TGCGCCAGCAGCCAAGTTATTTCCATAGGGGCAGAAGCTTTCTTT. Its protein product is CASSQVISIGAEAFF.

The V gene is TRBV19, the J gene TRBJ2-5; D is uncertain. This CDR3 contains 12 residues. CDR1 is LNHDA, CDR2 SQIVND, per germline (reference sequence). The V end lost 4 bases, the J end lost 5 bases, and 8 bases lay between the germline ends. The CDR3 sequence: CASSTPRETQYF. In DNA, the CDR3 is TGTGCCAGTAGTACCCCCAGGGAGACCCAGTACTTC.

The chain recombines TRBV18 with TRBJ2-7; 7 bases line up with TRBD1. The J segment lost 0 bases and the V segment lost 2 bases, leaving 1 base of the junction unmatched. Germline V CDR1 and CDR2: KGHSH, LQKENI. This CDR3 comprises 14 residues. The CDR3 spells CASSPRQGSYEQYF. CDR3 DNA: TGTGCCAGCTCACCAAGACAGGGCTCCTACGAGCAGTACTTC.

The chain couples TRBV5-1 to TRBJ2-5; 12 bases are shared with TRBD2. V shed 1 base, J shed 5 bases, and the junction held 9 bases outside the gene matches. Germline loops: CDR1 SGHRS, CDR2 YFSETQ. The CDR3 sequence is 17 residues long. CDR3 protein: CASSLSGLAGGGETQYF. CDR3 nucleotide sequence: TGCGCCAGCAGCTTGTCGGGGCTAGCGGGAGGGGGGGAGACCCAGTACTTC.

The CDR3 spells CASSSRKEGLMLNEKLFF. CDR3 DNA sequence: TGTGCCAGCAGTTCCCGAAAGGAGGGACTTATGCTTAATGAAAAACTGTTTTTT. The chain links TRBV27 to TRBJ1-4, with D possibly being TRBD1 (5 bases). Germline CDR1 is MNHEY and CDR2 is SMNVEV (reference sequence). V shed 4 bases and J shed 4 bases, with 22 bases lying between them. The CDR3 contains 18 residues.

The gene calls are TRBV7-9 and TRBJ2-2, with D perhaps matching TRBD2 (5 bases). Trimming shortened V by 8 bases and J by 3 bases, and 13 bases separated the two germline ends. Germline V lookup: CDR1 SEHNR, CDR2 FQNEAQ (reference sequence). The CDR3 is 14 amino acids. CDR3 region: CASASSGYTGELFF. For the CDR3, the DNA is TGTGCCAGCGCCTCCAGCGGATACACCGGGGAGCTGTTTTTT. Looking up the rest from reference TRBV7-9 and TRBJ2-2 gives the full variable domain: DTGVSQNPRHKITKRGQNVTFRCDPISEHNRLYWYRQTLGQGPEFLTYFQNEAQLEKSRLLSDRFSAERPKGSFSTLEIQRTEQGDSAMYLCASASSGYTGELFFGEGSRLTVL.

This clone was seen only a few times. This chain links TRBV28 with TRBJ1-4; D may be TRBD1 (5 bases). Germline V gene lookup returns CDR1 MDHEN and CDR2 SYDVKM. The CDR3 is 15 residues long. V was clipped by 7 bases and J by 8 bases, with 20 bases between them. The CDR3 DNA sequence: TGTGCCAGCACTGGCCGAGGCAGGGAGGGGGAAAAACTGTTTTTT. Translation: CASTGRGREGEKLFF.

This chain uses TRBV19 with TRBJ1-1; D ambiguous. CDR1 is LNHDA and CDR2 is SQIVND in the germline V gene (reference sequence). The CDR3 consists of 12 residues. V was clipped by 3 bases and J by 2 bases, with 4 bases between them. CDR3 DNA: TGTGCCAGTAGTATTTATAACACTGAAGCTTTCTTT. It translates to CASSIYNTEAFF.

The CDR3 spells CASSQGDGYTF. The CDR3 nucleotides read TGTGCCAGCTCTCAGGGGGACGGCTACACCTTC. J is TRBJ1-2 and V is TRBV18, with 7 positions matching TRBD1. The CDR3 length is 11 residues. J lost 8 bases, V lost 6 bases, and 3 bases had no gene match. Germline V CDR1 and CDR2: KGHSH, LQKENI.

This chain connects TRBV28 to TRBJ2-7; D unresolved. CDR1 is MDHEN and CDR2 is SYDVKM in the germline V gene. With 2 bases removed from V and 0 bases from J, the gap between germline ends came to 8 bases. This CDR3 is built from 14 residues. CDR3 nucleotide sequence: TGTGCCAGCAGTTTAAGATACAGCTCCTACGAGCAGTACTTC. Translation: CASSLRYSSYEQYF.

The CDR3 is CASSGTGWDQPQHF. The CDR3 region has the DNA TGTGCCAGCAGTGGGACAGGGTGGGATCAGCCCCAGCATTTT. The rearrangement uses TRBV2 and TRBJ1-5, with 8 bases that match TRBD1. The CDR3 extends over 14 amino acids. J gave up 5 bases and V 4 bases, and 4 bases lay outside the gene matches. From germline, CDR1 is SNHLY and CDR2 FYNNEI.

The sample holds one count of this clone. V usage is TRBV5-1 and J usage is TRBJ2-5, with unresolved D. Trimming shortened V by 1 base and J by 7 bases, and 11 bases separated the two germline ends. The germline gives CDR1 SGHRS, CDR2 YFSETQ. This CDR3 has 13 amino acids. CDR3 in amino acids: CASSLSSSGTQYF. CDR3 DNA: TGCGCCAGCAGCTTGTCTTCATCCGGGACCCAGTACTTC.

This chain links TRBV28 with TRBJ2-3, with D possibly matching TRBD1 (5 bases). CDR1 is MDHEN, CDR2 SYDVKM, per germline. The CDR3 runs 16 residues. Trimming removed 3 bases from V and 1 base from J, with 14 bases in between. The CDR3 DNA sequence: TGTGCCAGCAGTTTTTTGGGGCGTCGTCGCACAGATACGCAGTATTTT. This encodes CASSFLGRRRTDTQYF.

The CDR3 loop is CASREPGAEAFF. CDR3 DNA sequence: TGTGCCAGTAGGGAACCAGGGGCTGAAGCTTTCTTT. The V gene is TRBV19, the J gene TRBJ1-1, with D possibly TRBD1 on 6 matching bases. V was cut by 6 bases and J by 6 bases, with 11 bases left in between. The V gene's germline CDR1 is LNHDA and CDR2 SQIVND (reference sequence). This CDR3 has 12 residues. Full variable domain (rest looked up from reference TRBV19 and TRBJ1-1): DGGITQSPKYLFRKEGQNVTLSCEQNLNHDAMYWYRQDPGQGLRLIYYSQIVNDFQKGDIAEGYSVSREKKESFPLTVTSAQKNPTAFYLCASREPGAEAFFGQGTRLTVV.

The rearrangement uses TRBV5-1 and TRBJ2-7, with a weak D call TRBD2 (5 bases). The length of the CDR3 is 15 residues. Germline-derived CDR1 and CDR2 are SGHRS and YFSETQ. V was shortened by 4 bases and J by 4 bases, with 18 bases between the two germline ends. This CDR3 is CASSAGEVLTYEQYF. The CDR3 bases are TGCGCCAGCAGCGCCGGGGAAGTTCTCACATACGAGCAGTACTTC.

The chain combines TRBV29-1 with TRBJ1-1; TRBD1 matches at 12 bases. With V trimmed by 2 bases and J by 6 bases, 4 bases remained unmatched. CDR1 and CDR2 (germline): SQVTM, ANQGSEA. CDR3 length: 14 residues. The CDR3 DNA is TGCAGCGTTGAAATCGGGACAGGGGGCTCTGAAGCTTTCTTT. Translated, it gives CSVEIGTGGSEAFF.

The V call is TRBV18, the J call TRBJ2-5; no firm D call. Trimming removed 2 bases from V and 5 bases from J, with 6 bases in between. Germline V lookup: CDR1 KGHSH, CDR2 LQKENI. CDR3 size: 12 residues. The CDR3 sequence: CASSPESETQYF. In nucleotides, the CDR3 is TGTGCCAGCTCACCAGAGAGTGAGACCCAGTACTTC.

This rearrangement joins TRBV5-4 to TRBJ2-3; weak D call: TRBD2 (5 bases). The V gene lost 2 bases and the J gene lost 3 bases, with 10 bases spanning the gap. Germline CDR1 reads SGHNT; CDR2 reads YYREEE (reference sequence). There are 14 residues in the CDR3. CDR3: CASSFTGWTDTQYF. The CDR3 nucleotides read TGTGCCAGCAGCTTCACGGGATGGACAGATACGCAGTATTTT.

This clone is a singleton in its sample. The sample carries other DNA sequences with the same CDR3. V gene TRBV29-1 combines with J gene TRBJ2-1; 8 bases fit TRBD2. CDR1 is SQVTM and CDR2 is ANQGSEA in the germline V gene. The trim removed 3 bases at V and 0 bases at J, leaving 1 base unmatched. This CDR3 region has 14 residues. CDR3 sequence (DNA): TGCAGCGTTGATACTAGCGGCTCCTACAATGAGCAGTTCTTC. The encoded protein is CSVDTSGSYNEQFF.

V usage is TRBV29-1 and J usage is TRBJ1-1, with D uncertain. This CDR3 spans 11 amino acids. The V gene's germline CDR1 is SQVTM and CDR2 ANQGSEA. V dropped 4 bases and J dropped 2 bases, with 5 bases sitting between them. The CDR3 DNA reads TGCAGCGTTGTAGTCAACACTGAAGCTTTCTTT. Translation: CSVVVNTEAFF.

This clone was recorded a few times. J is TRBJ1-1 and V is TRBV10-3, with unresolved D. The CDR3 sequence is 13 residues long. Per germline, CDR1 ENHRY and CDR2 SYGVKD. Trimming took off 0 bases at V and 3 bases at J, with 5 bases between the two ends. The CDR3: CAISESPDTEAFF. CDR3 in DNA: TGTGCCATCAGTGAGTCCCCGGACACTGAAGCTTTCTTT.

This chain links TRBV30 with TRBJ1-2; 7 nucleotides align to TRBD1. Losses at the gene ends were 0 bases for V and 7 bases for J; bases not matched to a gene: 5. This CDR3 spans 13 amino acids. Germline V lookup: CDR1 GTSNPN, CDR2 SVGIG (reference sequence). For the CDR3, the DNA is TGTGCCTGGAGTGTCGTACAGGGGTTTGGCTACACCTTC. It codes for CAWSVVQGFGYTF. The whole variable domain, remainder taken from reference TRBV30 and TRBJ1-2, is SQTIHQWPATLVQPVGSPLSLECTVEGTSNPNLYWYRQAAGRGLQLLFYSVGIGQISSEVPQNLSASRPQDRQFILSSKKLLLSDSGFYLCAWSVVQGFGYTFGSGTRLTVV.

A note on this clone: A read error may account for a junction end that differs from germline. The chain joins TRBV10-2 to TRBJ1-5; no clear D gene. The germline V gene encodes CDR1 WSHSY and CDR2 SAAADI. The CDR3 is 13 amino acids. The CDR3 loop is CASSEPGDQAQHF. In nucleotides, the CDR3 is TGCGCCAGCAGTGAGCCAGGTGATCAGGCCCAGCATTTT.